This T cell receptor (beta chain) was captured in a study of blood T cell repertoires in COVID-19. Across the study: From the United States, Italy and Spain came samples of acute and convalescent COVID-19. T cells, B-cell-depleted T cells, or PBMCs supplied cDNA or gDNA.

The protocol was immunoSEQ multiplex PCR, while the TCRdb copy is restricted to in-frame clones and leaves out a portion. The data hold approximately 53,000 clones, with around 90% observed a single time. CDR3 length: 14 residues. CDR1 and CDR2 (germline): SGHTA, FQGNSA. Trimming took 1 base from V and 8 from J, leaving 11 bases between them. This TCR derives from a human donor in a cohort sampled during active COVID-19. Sequencing was carried out using peripheral blood. This chain connects TRBV7-2 to TRBJ1-4; D remains ambiguous. This chain's CDR3 is CASSLGAGFEKLFF. In DNA form, the CDR3 reads TGTGCCAGCAGCTTAGGGGCGGGGTTCGAAAAACTGTTTTTT.